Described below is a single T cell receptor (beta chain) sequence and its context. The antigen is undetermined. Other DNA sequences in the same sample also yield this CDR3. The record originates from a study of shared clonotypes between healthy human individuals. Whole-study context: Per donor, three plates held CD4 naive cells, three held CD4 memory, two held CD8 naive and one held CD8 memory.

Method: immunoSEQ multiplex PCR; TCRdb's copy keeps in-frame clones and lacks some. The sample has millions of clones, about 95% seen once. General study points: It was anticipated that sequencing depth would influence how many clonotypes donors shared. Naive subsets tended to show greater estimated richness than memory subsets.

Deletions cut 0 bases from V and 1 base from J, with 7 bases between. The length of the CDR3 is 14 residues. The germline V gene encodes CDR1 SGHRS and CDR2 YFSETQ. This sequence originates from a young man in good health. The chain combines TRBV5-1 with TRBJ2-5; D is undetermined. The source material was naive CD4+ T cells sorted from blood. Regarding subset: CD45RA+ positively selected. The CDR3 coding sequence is TGCGCCAGCAGCTTGGGGGCCATCCAAGAGACCCAGTACTTC. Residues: CASSLGAIQETQYF.